This T cell receptor beta chain was captured by sequencing in a study of T cells after yellow fever vaccination. Study-wide context: Low-cell-number fractions underwent preparation using SMART-Seq v4 Ultra Low Input.

Study-level points and caveats: A weaker but faster secondary response was observed, peaking on day 5 versus 15. Abundant clonotypes from the bulk population could contaminate FACS-sorted repertoires. Subsequent to the booster, the majority of primary-vaccination clones reappeared (under 98% CD4, approximately 85% CD8).

This CDR3 is built from 14 residues. Germline CDR1 is DFQATT and CDR2 is SNEGSKA (reference sequence). The V end was cut by 0 bases, the J end by 2 bases, with 10 bases between. This clonotype occurred a few times. Its target is unknown. A single record per CDR3 protein comes from TCRdb applying MiXCR to the 5' RACE reads. Of about 340,000 distinct CDR3 sequences in the sample, under 15% were seen once. The chain recombines TRBV20-1 with TRBJ1-2; a possible D gene is TRBD1 (5 bases). This specimen was CD4+ T cells sorted from PBMCs, taken 15 days after the yellow fever booster vaccination. The receptor comes from a man between 18 and 29 years old who received the YFV17D yellow fever vaccine. The CDR3 DNA is TGCAGTGCTAGAGAGGTCCCAGGGAACTATGGCTACACCTTC. It codes for CSAREVPGNYGYTF.